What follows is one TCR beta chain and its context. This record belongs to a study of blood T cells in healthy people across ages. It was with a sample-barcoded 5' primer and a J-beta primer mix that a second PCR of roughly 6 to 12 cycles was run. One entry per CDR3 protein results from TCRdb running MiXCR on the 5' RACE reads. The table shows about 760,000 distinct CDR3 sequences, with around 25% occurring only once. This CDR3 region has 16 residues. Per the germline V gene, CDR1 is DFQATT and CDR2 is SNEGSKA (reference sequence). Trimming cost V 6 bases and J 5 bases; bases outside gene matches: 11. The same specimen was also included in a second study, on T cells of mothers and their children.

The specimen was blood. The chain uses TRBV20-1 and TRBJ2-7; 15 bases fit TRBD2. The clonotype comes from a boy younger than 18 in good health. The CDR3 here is CSAPGLAGGPANEQYF. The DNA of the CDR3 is TGCAGTGCACCTGGACTAGCGGGAGGGCCTGCCAACGAGCAGTACTTC.